This TCR beta chain was recovered during a study of Ad26.COV2.S vaccination and SARS-CoV-2 variants. About the research overall: Participants got Ad26.COV2.S intramuscularly, once or twice 56 days apart. General study points: TCR breadth and depth analyses may have underestimated total T cell responses.

Here immunoSEQ multiplex PCR was the method, and the copy in TCRdb shows in-frame clones only, minus some. The repertoire holds 200,000 to 250,000 clones, with roughly 90% as singletons. Treatment given: 19 received Ad26.COV2.S at low or high dose, single or two shots; 5 received placebo; per-sample allocation not given. Material that was analyzed had been drawn on day 63 after the first vaccine or placebo injection. V gave up 0 bases and J gave up 4 bases; unmatched junction bases: 4. CDR3 length: 16 amino acids. The germline gives CDR1 SGHRS, CDR2 YFSETQ. A remark on this clone: The antigen remains unidentified.

Here the sequenced sample was peripheral blood, taken in a trial of Ad26.COV2.S vaccine versus placebo. This clonotype was sampled from a person aged 18-65 years who received the Ad26.COV2.S COVID-19 vaccine or a placebo. The chain is built from TRBV5-1 and TRBJ1-4, with 9 bases aligning to TRBD1. Here the CDR3 reads CASSLVPGQGNEKLFF. The CDR3 nucleotides read TGCGCCAGCAGCTTGGTACCGGGACAGGGTAATGAAAAACTGTTTTTT.